This record looks at one T cell receptor (beta chain) sequence and its context. The source of the sample is a study of blood T cell repertoires in COVID-19. Germline V CDR1 and CDR2: SGHRS, YFSETQ. Trimming removed 4 bases from V and 3 bases from J, with 5 bases in between. CDR3 size: 13 residues. Which cohort a participant joined came from the clinical history participants gave. TCRdb's table, derived via immunoSEQ multiplex PCR, lists solely in-frame clones and lacks some. The data show a few hundred thousand clones, over 75% seen once. The chain joins TRBV5-1 to TRBJ2-6; D is undetermined. The sample was PBMCs or T cells enriched from blood (not recorded which). This clonotype was obtained from a man in his thirties or forties who had recovered from COVID-19. The CDR3 spells CASSLFGANVLTF. The CDR3 DNA sequence: TGCGCCAGCAGCCTCTTTGGGGCCAACGTCCTGACTTTC.